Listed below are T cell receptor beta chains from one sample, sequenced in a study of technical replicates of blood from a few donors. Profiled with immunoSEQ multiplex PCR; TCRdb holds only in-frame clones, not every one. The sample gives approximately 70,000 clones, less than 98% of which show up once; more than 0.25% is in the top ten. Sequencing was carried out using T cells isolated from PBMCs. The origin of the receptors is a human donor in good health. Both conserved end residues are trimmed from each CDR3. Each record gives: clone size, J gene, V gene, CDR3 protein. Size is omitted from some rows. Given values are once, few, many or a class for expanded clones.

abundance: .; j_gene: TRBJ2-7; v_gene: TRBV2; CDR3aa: ASSGPSYEQY
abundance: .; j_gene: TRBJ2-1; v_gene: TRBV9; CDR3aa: ASSAQGFDNEQF
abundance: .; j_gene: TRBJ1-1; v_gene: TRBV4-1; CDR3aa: ASSLAQRAAEAF
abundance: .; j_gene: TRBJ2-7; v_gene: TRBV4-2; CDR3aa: ASSQDKLTYEQY
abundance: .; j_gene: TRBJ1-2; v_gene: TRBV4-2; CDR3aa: ASSQGGGNYGYT
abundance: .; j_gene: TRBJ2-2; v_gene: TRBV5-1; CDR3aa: ASSLGPRATGELF
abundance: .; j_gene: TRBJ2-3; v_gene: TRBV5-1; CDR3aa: ASSYRGTSTPDTQY
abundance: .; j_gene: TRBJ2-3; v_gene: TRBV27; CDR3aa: ASSLRTSSDTQY
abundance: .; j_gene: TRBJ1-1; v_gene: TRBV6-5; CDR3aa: ASRGTVSAF
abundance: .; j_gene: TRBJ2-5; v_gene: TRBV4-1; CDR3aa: ASSRGGQGKKETQY
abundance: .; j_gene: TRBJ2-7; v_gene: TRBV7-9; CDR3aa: ASSQRQGPEQY
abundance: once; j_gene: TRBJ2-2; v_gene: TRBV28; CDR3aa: ASGDSGRVTGELF
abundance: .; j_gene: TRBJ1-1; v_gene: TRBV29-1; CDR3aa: SVVAGGGGEAF
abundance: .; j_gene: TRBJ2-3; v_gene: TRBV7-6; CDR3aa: ASSPLPGDTQY